The 3 T cell receptor beta chains listed next were all sequenced from one sample in a study of shared clonotypes between healthy human individuals. Profiling relied on immunoSEQ multiplex PCR, and the TCRdb table lists in-frame clones only, not all of them. In the table there are more than 2 million clones, 90% to 97% of which are singletons. The specimen was naive CD4+ T cells sorted from blood. Subset of the sample: CD45RA+ positively selected. The source is a young man in good health.

This sequence joins TRBV14 and TRBJ2-2, with 10 bases aligning to TRBD2. Per the germline V gene, CDR1 is SGHDN and CDR2 is FVKESK. The V segment lost 4 bases and the J segment 6 bases; nucleotides outside the gene matches: 5. The CDR3 covers 15 residues. The CDR3 here is CASSPQGLASGELFF. The CDR3 DNA is TGTGCCAGCAGCCCGCAGGGACTAGCGTCCGGGGAGCTGTTTTTT.

The V gene is TRBV10-3, the J gene TRBJ1-2; TRBD1 agrees at 7 bases. With V trimmed by 0 bases and J by 5 bases, 6 bases remained unmatched. CDR3 length: 15 residues. The germline gives CDR1 ENHRY, CDR2 SYGVKD. The CDR3 bases are TGTGCCATCAGTGAGTCGTATGGGACAGCTTATGGCTACACCTTC. It yields the protein CAISESYGTAYGYTF.

The chain joins TRBV6-5 to TRBJ2-7, with 9 bases aligning to TRBD2. Germline V CDR1 and CDR2: MNHEY, SVGAGI. The CDR3 contains 15 residues. Trimming removed 7 bases from V and 0 bases from J; junction bases left unmatched: 7. The CDR3: CASKSGAGGSYEQYF. In DNA, the CDR3 is TGTGCCAGCAAGTCCGGAGCGGGGGGCTCCTACGAGCAGTACTTC.